Listed below are T cell receptor beta chains from one sample, sequenced in a study of post-analysis software for immune sequencing data. TCRdb used MiXCR to reprocess the PCR reads, holding one entry per CDR3 protein. The data contain hundreds of thousands of distinct CDR3 sequences, approximately 38% of them singletons. The sample taken for sequencing was blood. These receptors were taken from a girl under 10 years old with multiple sclerosis. Each CDR3 is given with its conserved first and last residue. The D gene is left open where the match is weak. Clone size appears in some rows only: once, few, many, or a class for an expanded clone.

d_call	j_call	clone_size	v_call	cdr3_aa	cdr3_nt
TRBD1	TRBJ2-1	-	TRBV7-9	CASSSRGFDRGRYNEQFF	TGTGCCAGCAGCTCGCGCGGGTTTGACAGGGGGCGATACAATGAGCAGTTCTTC
-	TRBJ2-5	-	TRBV10-3	CATRETGRIETQYF	TGTGCCACTCGGGAGACAGGGCGGATCGAGACCCAGTACTTC
TRBD1	TRBJ1-4	-	TRBV27	CTSSRMGTGHEKLFF	TGTACCAGCAGTAGGATGGGGACAGGGCATGAAAAACTGTTTTTT
-	TRBJ2-3	many	TRBV5-6	CASSPPAGSDTQYF	TGTGCCAGCAGCCCCCCCGCCGGGTCAGATACGCAGTATTTT
-	TRBJ1-1	-	TRBV6-2/TRBV6-3	CASSFHQEGAFF	TGTGCCAGCAGTTTTCATCAGGAGGGAGCTTTCTTT
-	TRBJ1-5	few	TRBV5-1	CASSRDGLNQPQHF	TGCGCCAGCAGTAGGGACGGACTCAATCAGCCCCAGCATTTT
TRBD1	TRBJ2-5	-	TRBV28	CASSDGTGIQETQYF	TGTGCCAGCAGTGACGGGACAGGAATCCAAGAGACCCAGTACTTC
-	TRBJ2-5	-	TRBV28	CASTRIGQETQYF	TGTGCCAGCACGAGGATCGGACAAGAGACCCAGTACTTC
TRBD1	TRBJ2-1	few	TRBV24-1	CATSEPGQGANEQFF	TGTGCCACCAGTGAACCGGGACAGGGGGCGAATGAGCAGTTCTTC
-	TRBJ2-7	-	TRBV10-3	CAIESGADYEQYF	TGTGCCATCGAGAGTGGGGCAGACTACGAGCAGTACTTC
-	TRBJ1-2	many	TRBV5-1	CASSLAPSNYGYTF	TGCGCCAGCAGCTTGGCTCCGTCTAACTATGGCTACACCTTC
-	TRBJ1-4	once	TRBV5-1	CASSPSPRSIGEKLFF	TGCGCCAGCAGCCCCAGCCCGAGATCGATCGGTGAAAAACTGTTTTTT
-	TRBJ1-4	-	TRBV29-1	CSVGLPTRLFF	TGCAGCGTTGGGTTACCGACTAGACTGTTTTTT
-	TRBJ2-1	few	TRBV7-7	CASSFGTDPNEQFF	TGTGCTAGCAGCTTCGGGACCGACCCTAATGAGCAGTTCTTC
-	TRBJ1-2	few	TRBV29-1	CSVELPLYGYTF	TGCAGCGTTGAATTACCGCTGTATGGCTACACCTTC
-	TRBJ1-4	-	TRBV28	CAIQGVSPNEKLFF	TGTGCCATCCAGGGAGTGTCGCCTAATGAAAAACTGTTTTTT
-	TRBJ2-7	-	TRBV28	CASLDDGVYEQYF	TGTGCCAGCTTGGACGACGGGGTCTACGAGCAGTACTTC
TRBD1	TRBJ1-2	-	TRBV5-6	CASSGGQGEYGYTF	TGTGCCAGCAGCGGGGGACAGGGGGAATATGGCTACACCTTC
-	TRBJ2-7	-	TRBV28	CASSLTPSYEQYF	TGTGCCAGCAGTTTGACACCATCCTACGAGCAGTACTTC
TRBD1	TRBJ2-7	few	TRBV20-1	CSAQAILGQYSYEQYF	TGCAGTGCTCAAGCTATCCTGGGACAGTACTCCTACGAGCAGTACTTC
TRBD1	TRBJ1-2	-	TRBV5-5	CASSLGPGQNYGYTF	TGTGCCAGCAGCTTGGGGCCGGGACAGAACTATGGCTACACCTTC
TRBD1	TRBJ2-7	-	TRBV5-1	CASRLKGADEQYF	TGCGCCAGCAGGCTAAAGGGGGCGGACGAGCAGTACTTC
TRBD2	TRBJ2-1	few	TRBV7-6	CASSFSPGGLAGDEQFF	TGTGCCAGCAGCTTTTCCCCTGGGGGACTAGCGGGAGATGAGCAGTTCTTC
-	TRBJ2-1	many	TRBV29-1	CSVGELVPYNEQFF	TGCAGCGTTGGGGAACTAGTACCCTACAATGAGCAGTTCTTC
TRBD1	TRBJ1-1	few	TRBV5-1	CASSLAGTGNTEAFF	TGCGCCAGCAGCTTGGCCGGGACAGGAAACACTGAAGCTTTCTTT
-	TRBJ2-5	-	TRBV20-1	CSAQIWGETQYF	TGCAGTGCTCAAATTTGGGGTGAGACCCAGTACTTC
-	TRBJ2-5	few	TRBV7-2	CASSLAPFGSNGWEQYF	TGTGCCAGCAGCTTAGCTCCGTTCGGGAGCAATGGGTGGGAGCAGTACTTC
-	TRBJ1-4	-	TRBV19	CASSRRTATNEKLFF	TGTGCCAGTAGTCGTCGGACGGCAACTAATGAAAAACTGTTTTTT
-	TRBJ1-1	-	TRBV5-1	CASSDPGTEAFF	TGCGCCAGCAGCGACCCCGGTACAGAAGCTTTCTTT
-	TRBJ1-2	-	TRBV5-1	CASSVDGLELQGPLYGYTF	TGCGCCAGCAGCGTGGACGGACTGGAATTACAGGGTCCCCTCTATGGCTACACCTTC
TRBD1	TRBJ2-1	-	TRBV27	CASKTGGHNEQFF	TGTGCCAGCAAGACAGGGGGCCACAATGAGCAGTTCTTC
TRBD1	TRBJ2-5	few	TRBV27	CASSPWDRGRETQYF	TGTGCCAGCAGTCCTTGGGACAGGGGGCGAGAGACCCAGTACTTC
TRBD2	TRBJ2-1	-	TRBV5-1	CASSLGLAMVNEQFF	TGCGCCAGCAGCCTCGGACTAGCGATGGTGAATGAGCAGTTCTTC
TRBD1	TRBJ1-2	once	TRBV5-1	CASSSTGELYYGYTF	TGCGCCAGCAGCTCCACAGGGGAGCTTTACTATGGCTACACCTTC
TRBD2	TRBJ2-5	-	TRBV10-3	CATTAGLAVQETQYF	TGTGCCACAACGGCGGGACTAGCGGTACAAGAGACCCAGTACTTC
TRBD2	TRBJ2-7	few	TRBV20-1	CSARDYLAGAPNEQYF	TGCAGTGCTAGAGATTACCTAGCGGGAGCCCCCAACGAGCAGTACTTC
TRBD2	TRBJ2-7	many	TRBV5-1	CASSVGEGGDEQYF	TGCGCCAGCAGCGTAGGGGAGGGCGGTGACGAGCAGTACTTC